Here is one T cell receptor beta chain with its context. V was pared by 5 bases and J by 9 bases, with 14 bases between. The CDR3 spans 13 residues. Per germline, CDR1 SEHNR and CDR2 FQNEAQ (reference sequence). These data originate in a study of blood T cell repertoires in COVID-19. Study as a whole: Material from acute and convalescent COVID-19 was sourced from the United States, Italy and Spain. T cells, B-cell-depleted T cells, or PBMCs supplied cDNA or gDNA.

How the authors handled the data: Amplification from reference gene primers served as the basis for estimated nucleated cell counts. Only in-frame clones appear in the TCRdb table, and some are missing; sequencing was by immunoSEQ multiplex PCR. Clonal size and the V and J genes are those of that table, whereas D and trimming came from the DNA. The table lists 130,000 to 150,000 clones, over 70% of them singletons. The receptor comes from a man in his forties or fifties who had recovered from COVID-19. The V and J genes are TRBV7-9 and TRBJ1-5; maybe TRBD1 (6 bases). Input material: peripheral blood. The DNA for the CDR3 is TGTGCCAGCAGCATCGGGACACAAGGGCCCCAGCATTTT. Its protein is CASSIGTQGPQHF.